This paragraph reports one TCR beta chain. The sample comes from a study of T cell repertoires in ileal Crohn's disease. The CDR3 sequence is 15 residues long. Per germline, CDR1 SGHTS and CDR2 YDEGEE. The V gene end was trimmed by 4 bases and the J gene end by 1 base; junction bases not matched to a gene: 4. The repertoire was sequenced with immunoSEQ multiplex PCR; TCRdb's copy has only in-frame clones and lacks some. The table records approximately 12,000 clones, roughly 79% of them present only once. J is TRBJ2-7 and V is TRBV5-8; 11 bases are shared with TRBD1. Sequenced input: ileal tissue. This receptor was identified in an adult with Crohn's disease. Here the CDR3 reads CASSDGTGGSYEQYF. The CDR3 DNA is TGTGCCAGCAGCGACGGGACAGGGGGGTCCTACGAGCAGTACTTC.